This T cell receptor (beta chain) was profiled in a study of OX40 agonist ivuxolimab in advanced cancers. Libraries were prepared by immunoSEQ multiplex PCR; TCRdb keeps only in-frame clonotypes and omits some of them. The sample yields 70,000 or so clones, roughly 90% seen once. The origin of this receptor is an adult with an advanced solid tumor such as melanoma, head and neck, liver or kidney cancer. The sample was CD4+ or CD8+ T cells sorted from blood, taken in a trial of the OX40 agonist ivuxolimab.

CDR3 coding DNA: TGTGCCAGCAGTTCGGGACAGTTGAACACTGAAGCTTTCTTT. Translating it yields CASSSGQLNTEAFF. V is TRBV28 and J is TRBJ1-1; 7 positions agree with TRBD1. Germline CDR1 MDHEN, CDR2 SYDVKM. J lost 0 bases, V lost 4 bases, and 2 bases had no gene match. CDR3 length: 14 amino acids. Using reference TRBV28 and TRBJ1-1 for the parts outside the CDR3, the full variable domain is DVKVTQSSRYLVKRTGEKVFLECVQDMDHENMFWYRQDPGLGLRLIYFSYDVKMKEKGDIPEGYSVSREKKERFSLILESASTNQTSMYLCASSSGQLNTEAFFGQGTRLTVV.